The rows below give T cell receptor beta chains drawn from one sample of a study of cytomegalovirus exposure and HLA in healthy donors. Sequencing used immunoSEQ multiplex PCR; TCRdb keeps in-frame clones, though not all of them. Of 170,000 or so clones listed, over 60% are singletons. Sequenced sample: PBMCs. The receptors were sampled from a middle-aged woman in good health and CMV-seronegative. Each CDR3 is given with its conserved first and last residue. A D gene is named only where the DNA matches it firmly. The listing skips clone size in some rows; elsewhere it reads once, few, many or a size class.

V	D	J	size	DNA	CDR3
TRBV4-1	NA	TRBJ1-5	once	TGCGCCAGCAGCCGAATAACAGGGACCTCCGAAATAGCGCCCCAGCATTTT	CASSRITGTSEIAPQHF
TRBV6-5	NA	TRBJ2-7	NA	TGTGCCAGCAGGACCGGGACACCAGGTGGCGAGCAGTACTTC	CASRTGTPGGEQYF
TRBV13	NA	TRBJ2-7	NA	TGTGCCAGCAGCTTAGAAGGAGACCACGAGCAGTACTTC	CASSLEGDHEQYF
TRBV4-1	TRBD1	TRBJ1-3	NA	TGCGCCAGCAGCCCCGGACAGGGGAGCTCTGGAAACACCATATATTTT	CASSPGQGSSGNTIYF
TRBV10-3	NA	TRBJ2-3	NA	TGTGCCACCGGGTTGGATACGCAGTATTTT	CATGLDTQYF
TRBV9	NA	TRBJ2-1	few	TGTGCCAGCAGCGTAACTGCTAGCTCCTACAATGAGCAGTTCTTC	CASSVTASSYNEQFF
TRBV5-1	TRBD1	TRBJ2-5	few	TGCGCCAGCAGCTTGGCCACAGGGGCGGGTTACCAAGAGACCCAGTACTTC	CASSLATGAGYQETQYF
TRBV5-8	TRBD1	TRBJ1-2	NA	TGTGCCAGCAGCTTGGTTAGGGGGCTCTATGGCTACACCTTC	CASSLVRGLYGYTF
TRBV4-1	TRBD1	TRBJ1-2	NA	TGCGCCAGCAGCCAAGAAGCCCTGGCCCAATATGGGCAGGGGGCGGTCAACTATGGCTACACCTTC	CASSQEALAQYGQGAVNYGYTF
TRBV7-9	TRBD1	TRBJ2-3	NA	TGTGCCAGCAGCTCCACTTATGGGGACAGCTACACAGATACGCAGTATTTT	CASSSTYGDSYTDTQYF
TRBV6-5	NA	TRBJ1-1	NA	TGTGCCAGCAGCTTAAGGGGGGGGAACACTGAAGCTTTCTTT	CASSLRGGNTEAFF
TRBV7-9	TRBD1	TRBJ2-2	NA	TGTGCCAGCAGCTACGGACAGGGGGACCCCGGGGAGCTGTTTTTT	CASSYGQGDPGELFF
TRBV4-1	NA	TRBJ2-6	NA	TGCGCCAGCAGCCAACCCCGGGGGGCCAACGTCCTGACTTTC	CASSQPRGANVLTF
TRBV19	NA	TRBJ1-2	NA	TGTGCCAGTAGTATTAGGAGGGGCAATGGCTACACCTTC	CASSIRRGNGYTF
TRBV6-1	TRBD1	TRBJ2-1	NA	TGTGCCAGCCACAGACAGGGGGACAATGAGCAGTTCTTC	CASHRQGDNEQFF
TRBV10-3	NA	TRBJ2-5	NA	TGTGCCATCAGCGCGGCCCTCGAAGAGACCCAGTACTTC	CAISAALEETQYF
TRBV7-9	TRBD1	TRBJ2-7	few	TGTGCCAGCAGCTTGACCGGCCCCCGACAGGGCACCGAGCAGTACTTC	CASSLTGPRQGTEQYF